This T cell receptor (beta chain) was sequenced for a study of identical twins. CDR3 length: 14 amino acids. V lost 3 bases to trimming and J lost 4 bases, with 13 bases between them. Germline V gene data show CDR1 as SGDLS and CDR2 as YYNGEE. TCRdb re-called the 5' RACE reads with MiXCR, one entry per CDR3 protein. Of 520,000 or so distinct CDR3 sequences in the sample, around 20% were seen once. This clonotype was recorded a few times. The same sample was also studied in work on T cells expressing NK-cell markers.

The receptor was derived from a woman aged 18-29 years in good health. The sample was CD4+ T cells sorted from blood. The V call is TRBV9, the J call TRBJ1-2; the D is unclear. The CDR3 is CASSAQPTGYGYTF. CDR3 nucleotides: TGTGCCAGCAGCGCCCAACCCACCGGCTATGGCTACACCTTC. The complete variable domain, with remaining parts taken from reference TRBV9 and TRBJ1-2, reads DSGVTQTPKHLITATGQRVTLRCSPRSGDLSVYWYQQSLDQGLQFLIQYYNGEERAKGNILERFSAQQFPDLHSELNLSSLELGDSALYFCASSAQPTGYGYTFGSGTRLTVV.